These T cell receptor beta chains were read from a single sample in a study of OX40 agonist ivuxolimab in advanced cancers. Sequencing was performed with immunoSEQ multiplex PCR; in TCRdb, only in-frame clones are kept and a portion is missing. The table records approximately 82,000 clones, around 87% of them present only once. The specimen comprised CD4+ or CD8+ T cells sorted from blood, sampled in a trial of the OX40 agonist ivuxolimab. These receptors all come from an adult with an advanced solid tumor such as melanoma, head and neck, liver or kidney cancer. Both conserved end residues are trimmed from each CDR3. Part of the rows lack a size; the others show once, few, many or a class for expanded clones.

J gene	clone size	V gene	CDR3 protein
TRBJ2-5	-	TRBV2	ASSGQQQETQY
TRBJ2-1	-	TRBV29-1	SVRVGGEQF
TRBJ1-6	-	TRBV28	ATRGSNSPLH
TRBJ1-2	few	TRBV6-5	ASSLDRDYGYT
TRBJ2-7	once	TRBV13	ASSSYRTVSYEQY
TRBJ1-2	-	TRBV11-2	ASSLAPTGVGYGYT
TRBJ2-3	once	TRBV19	ASKTSTDTQY
TRBJ2-3	once	TRBV27	ASSLSPRVRDTQY
TRBJ1-6	-	TRBV6-6	ASRVRTEVPLH
TRBJ2-7	-	TRBV18	ASSLRSGYEQY
TRBJ2-7	-	TRBV6-6	ASSDSGEPLIEQY
TRBJ2-7	-	TRBV2	ASSVLLSVGQGSSYEQY
TRBJ2-2	once	TRBV28	ASIPSRGMTGELF
TRBJ2-1	-	TRBV7-2	ASSLGLGLFREQF